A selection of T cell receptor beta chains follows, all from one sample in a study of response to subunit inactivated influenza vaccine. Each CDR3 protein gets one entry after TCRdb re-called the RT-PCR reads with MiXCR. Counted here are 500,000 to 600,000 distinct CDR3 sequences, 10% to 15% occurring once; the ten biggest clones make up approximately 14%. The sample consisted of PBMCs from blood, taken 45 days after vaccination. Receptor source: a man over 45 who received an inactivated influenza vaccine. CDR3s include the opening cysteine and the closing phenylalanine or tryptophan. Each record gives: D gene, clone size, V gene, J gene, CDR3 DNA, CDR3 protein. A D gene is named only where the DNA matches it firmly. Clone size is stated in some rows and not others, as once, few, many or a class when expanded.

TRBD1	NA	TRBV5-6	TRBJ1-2	TGTGCCAGCAGCTTGCCAGGGGGCTCCTATAACTATGGCTACACCTTC	CASSLPGGSYNYGYTF
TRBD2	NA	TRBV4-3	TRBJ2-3	TGCGCCAGCAGCCAATTTATTAGGACTAGCGGGAGTGATACGCAGTATTTT	CASSQFIRTSGSDTQYF
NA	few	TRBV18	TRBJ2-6	TGTGCCAGCTCACCACCTATCAGCTCTGGGGCCAACGTCCTGACTTTC	CASSPPISSGANVLTF
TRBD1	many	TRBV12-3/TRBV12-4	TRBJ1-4	TGTGCCAGCAGTGTACGACAGGGCTCAAAACTGTTTTTT	CASSVRQGSKLFF
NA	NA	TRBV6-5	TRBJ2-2	TGTGCCAGCAGTTACCTCCGACCCGGGGAGCTGTTTTTT	CASSYLRPGELFF
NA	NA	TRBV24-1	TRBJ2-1	TGTGCCACCAGTGACCGTATGGGAGTCTCCTACAATGAGCAGTTCTTC	CATSDRMGVSYNEQFF
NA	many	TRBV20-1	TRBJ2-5	TGCAGTGCGACCACGGGACTTTGGGAGACCCAGTACTTC	CSATTGLWETQYF
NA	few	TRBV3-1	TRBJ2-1	TGTGCCAGCAGCCAAGATAGGGTTGTAGCGACCCCCTACAATGAGCAGTTCTTC	CASSQDRVVATPYNEQFF
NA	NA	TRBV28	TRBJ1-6	TGTGCCAGCAGTTTACCTCTACGACATGGGATAGGTTCACCCCTCCACTTT	CASSLPLRHGIGSPLHF
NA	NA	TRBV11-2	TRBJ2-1	TGTGCCAGCAGCTTCGATTCCGGGACACAACGGTACAATGAGCAGTTCTTC	CASSFDSGTQRYNEQFF
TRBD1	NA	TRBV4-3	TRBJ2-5	TGCGCCAGCAGCACTGTGACAGGGACGGAGACCCAGTACTTC	CASSTVTGTETQYF
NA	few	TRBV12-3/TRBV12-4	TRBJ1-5	TGTGCCAGCAGTTTCAAGGGGGACGGTTCCCAGCATTTT	CASSFKGDGSQHF
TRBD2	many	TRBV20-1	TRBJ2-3	TGCAGTGCTTTAGCGGGGGGGCCGGCAGATACGCAGTATTTT	CSALAGGPADTQYF
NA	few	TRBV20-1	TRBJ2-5	TGCAGTGCTAGAGCTGGGGCCAGGGGAGAGACCCAGTACTTC	CSARAGARGETQYF
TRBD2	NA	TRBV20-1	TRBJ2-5	TGCAGTGCTAGAGTGGTTAGCGGGGGCGCCGGGACCCAGTACTTC	CSARVVSGGAGTQYF
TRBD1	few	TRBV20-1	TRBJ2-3	TGCAGTGCTAGAGACGTCCGGGACAGGAGAACAGATACGCAGTATTTT	CSARDVRDRRTDTQYF
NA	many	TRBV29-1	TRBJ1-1	TGCAGCGTTGAACCCCAGGGAGGAGGTGAAGCTTTCTTT	CSVEPQGGGEAFF
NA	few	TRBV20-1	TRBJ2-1	TGCAGTGCTACCACACAGGGCTCCTACAATGAGCAGTTCTTC	CSATTQGSYNEQFF
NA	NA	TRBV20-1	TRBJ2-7	TGCAGTGCTAGCCGCCCCGGTCCGGCCGGGGAGCAGTACTTC	CSASRPGPAGEQYF
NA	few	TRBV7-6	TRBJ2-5	TGTGCCAGCAGCTTAGTACAGGAAGAGACCCAGTACTTC	CASSLVQEETQYF